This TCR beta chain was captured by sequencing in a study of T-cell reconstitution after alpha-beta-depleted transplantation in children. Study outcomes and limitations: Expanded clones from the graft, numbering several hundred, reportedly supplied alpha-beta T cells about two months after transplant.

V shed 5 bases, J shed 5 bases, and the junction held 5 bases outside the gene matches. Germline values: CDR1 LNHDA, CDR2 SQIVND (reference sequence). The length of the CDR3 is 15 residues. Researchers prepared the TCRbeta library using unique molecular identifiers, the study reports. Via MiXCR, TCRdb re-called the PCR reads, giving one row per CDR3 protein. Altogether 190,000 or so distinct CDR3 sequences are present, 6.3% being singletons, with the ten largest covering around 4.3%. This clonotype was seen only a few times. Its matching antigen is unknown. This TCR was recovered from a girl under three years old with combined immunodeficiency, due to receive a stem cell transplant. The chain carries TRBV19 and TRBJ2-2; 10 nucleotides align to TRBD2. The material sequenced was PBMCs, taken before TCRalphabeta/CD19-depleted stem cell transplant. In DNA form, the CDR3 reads TGTGCCAGTAGTTCCGGACTAGCGGTTACCGGGGAGCTGTTTTTT. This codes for CASSSGLAVTGELFF.